A single sample is the source of the 2 T cell receptor beta chains below, sequenced in a study of T cell responses to AZD1222 COVID-19 vaccine. The data were produced by immunoSEQ multiplex PCR, yet TCRdb's version contains in-frame clones alone and is incomplete. This repertoire shows over 65,000 clones, approximately 90% found once; its top ten account for about 5%. Sequencing used peripheral blood, obtained 28 days after the second AZD1222 dose. The receptors come from an adult who received the AZD1222 COVID-19 vaccine.

The rearrangement joins TRBV2 to TRBJ2-7; 10 nucleotides match TRBD1. Germline V gives CDR1 SNHLY, CDR2 FYNNEI. The CDR3 loop spans 14 amino acids. The V gene end was trimmed by 11 bases and the J gene end by 5 bases; junction bases not matched to a gene: 12. In DNA form, the CDR3 reads TGTGCCGCCCAGAGGGACAGGGGTTTGGACGAGCAGTACTTC. Translated, it gives CAAQRDRGLDEQYF.

The gene calls are TRBV11-2 and TRBJ1-4; D remains ambiguous. V gave up 3 bases and J gave up 7 bases, with 12 bases separating them. The CDR3 has 14 amino acids. Germline-derived CDR1 and CDR2 are SGHAT and FQNNGV. CDR3 region: CASSFTRGIEKLFF. The DNA of the CDR3 is TGTGCCAGCAGCTTTACGCGGGGAATTGAAAAACTGTTTTTT.